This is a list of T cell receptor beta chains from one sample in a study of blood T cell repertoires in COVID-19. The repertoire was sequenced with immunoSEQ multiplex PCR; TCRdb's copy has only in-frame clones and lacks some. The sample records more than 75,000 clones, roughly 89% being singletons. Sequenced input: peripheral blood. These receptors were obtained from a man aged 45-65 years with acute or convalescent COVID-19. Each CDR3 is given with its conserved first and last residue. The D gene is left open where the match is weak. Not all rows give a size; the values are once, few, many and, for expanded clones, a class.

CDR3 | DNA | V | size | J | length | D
CASSWGLDNTGELFF | TGTGCCAGCAGTTGGGGACTAGACAACACCGGGGAGCTGTTTTTT | TRBV6-6 | - | TRBJ2-2 | 15 | TRBD2
CASSLLAKNIQYF | TGTGCCAGCAGCTTACTAGCCAAAAACATTCAGTACTTC | TRBV7-2 | - | TRBJ2-4 | 13 | -
CASSLIGVSNQPQHF | TGTGCCAGCAGTTTGATCGGGGTTAGCAATCAGCCCCAGCATTTT | TRBV28 | - | TRBJ1-5 | 15 | -
CASSLQGNTGELFF | TGCGCCAGCAGTCTTCAGGGGAACACCGGGGAGCTGTTTTTT | TRBV4-3 | few | TRBJ2-2 | 14 | -
CASSKLAGATDTQYF | TGTGCCAGCAGTAAACTAGCGGGAGCCACAGATACGCAGTATTTT | TRBV6-2/TRBV6-3 | once | TRBJ2-3 | 15 | TRBD2
CARSLEGPGYTF | TGTGCCAGAAGCTTGGAGGGGCCTGGCTACACCTTC | TRBV5-3 | - | TRBJ1-2 | 12 | -
CASSVLSGGLNTEAFF | TGTGCCAGCTCCGTTTTATCCGGAGGTTTGAACACTGAAGCTTTCTTT | TRBV7-8 | - | TRBJ1-1 | 16 | -
CASSLVGRSTLSGANVLTF | TGTGCCAGCAGCTTAGTGGGGCGATCCACTCTCTCTGGGGCCAACGTCCTGACTTTC | TRBV7-6 | - | TRBJ2-6 | 19 | -
CASSFVGGGETQYF | TGTGCCAGCAGCTTTGTGGGGGGAGGAGAGACCCAGTACTTC | TRBV7-9 | - | TRBJ2-5 | 14 | -
CASSLDPRALYQTQYF | TGTGCCAGCAGCTTAGATCCCAGGGCCCTATACCAGACCCAGTACTTC | TRBV11-2 | - | TRBJ2-5 | 16 | -
CASSLDINQPQHF | TGTGCCAGCAGCCTGGACATTAATCAGCCCCAGCATTTT | TRBV9 | - | TRBJ1-5 | 13 | -
CASSLGRFSANSPLHF | TGTGCCAGCAGCTTAGGTCGTTTCAGCGCCAATTCACCCCTCCACTTT | TRBV7-2 | - | TRBJ1-6 | 16 | -
CASSLVGQGSSGANVLTF | TGTGCCAGCAGCTTAGTGGGACAGGGGAGCTCTGGGGCCAACGTCCTGACTTTC | TRBV7-3 | once | TRBJ2-6 | 18 | TRBD1
CSASPGAYEQYF | TGCAGTGCTAGTCCCGGGGCCTACGAGCAGTACTTC | TRBV20-1 | - | TRBJ2-7 | 12 | -
CASSEDPHRFYGYTF | TGTGCCAGCAGTGAAGACCCCCACAGGTTTTATGGCTACACCTTC | TRBV6-1 | - | TRBJ1-2 | 15 | -
CASLKSVGDTEAFF | TGTGCCAGCCTAAAGTCGGTTGGAGACACTGAAGCTTTCTTT | TRBV6-6 | - | TRBJ1-1 | 14 | -
CASSLNWAGGMYF | TGTGCCAGCAGCTTAAATTGGGCAGGGGGCATGTATTTT | TRBV7-2 | - | TRBJ2-3 | 13 | TRBD1
CASSLEQGNYGYTF | TGCGCCAGCAGCTTGGAACAGGGGAACTATGGCTACACCTTC | TRBV5-1 | once | TRBJ1-2 | 14 | TRBD1
CASSFRATQETQYF | TGTGCCAGCAGTTTCCGAGCGACTCAAGAGACCCAGTACTTC | TRBV27 | few | TRBJ2-5 | 14 | -
CASSQAEDTGELFF | TGCGCCAGCAGCCAAGCGGAGGACACCGGGGAGCTGTTTTTT | TRBV4-1 | medium-sized | TRBJ2-2 | 14 | -
CASSPGEFVGYNEQFF | TGTGCCAGCAGTCCCGGGGAGTTTGTGGGGTACAATGAGCAGTTCTTC | TRBV11-2 | - | TRBJ2-1 | 16 | -
CASTGQGRDTEAFF | TGTGCCAGCACCGGACAGGGCCGGGACACTGAAGCTTTCTTT | TRBV2 | once | TRBJ1-1 | 14 | TRBD1
CASSLGQFGANVLTF | TGTGCCAGCAGCTTGGGACAGTTTGGGGCCAACGTCCTGACTTTC | TRBV5-8 | - | TRBJ2-6 | 15 | -
CAISEPDRNTEAFF | TGTGCCATCAGTGAGCCCGACAGGAACACTGAAGCTTTCTTT | TRBV10-3 | - | TRBJ1-1 | 14 | -
CAWSVWLPGQGRSTEAFF | TGTGCCTGGAGTGTCTGGCTTCCGGGACAGGGAAGAAGTACTGAAGCTTTCTTT | TRBV30 | - | TRBJ1-1 | 18 | TRBD1
CASSLGAGVEQYF | TGTGCCAGCAGCTTAGGGGCCGGGGTCGAGCAGTACTTC | TRBV7-8 | - | TRBJ2-7 | 13 | -
CASSYWAWNSPLHF | TGTGCCAGCAGTTACTGGGCCTGGAATTCACCCCTCCACTTT | TRBV6-6 | - | TRBJ1-6 | 14 | -
CASSSGQVGEETQYF | TGTGCCAGCAGCTCCGGACAGGTCGGAGAAGAGACCCAGTACTTC | TRBV6-5 | - | TRBJ2-5 | 15 | TRBD1
CASSIQTSGYNEQFF | TGTGCCAGTAGTATTCAGACTAGCGGGTACAATGAGCAGTTCTTC | TRBV19 | few | TRBJ2-1 | 15 | TRBD2
CASSPGQGARSTEAFF | TGTGCCAGCAGCCCTGGACAGGGGGCGCGGAGCACTGAAGCTTTCTTT | TRBV5-6 | - | TRBJ1-1 | 16 | TRBD1
CASSLASGQFF | TGTGCCAGCAGTTTAGCTAGCGGGCAGTTCTTC | TRBV28 | - | TRBJ2-1 | 11 | TRBD2
CASCDQGAPGETQYF | TGCGCCAGTTGTGACCAGGGGGCGCCGGGGGAGACCCAGTACTTC | TRBV5-1 | - | TRBJ2-5 | 15 | TRBD1
CASSIGPGGQETQYF | TGTGCCAGTAGTATTGGTCCGGGGGGGCAGGAGACCCAGTACTTC | TRBV19 | - | TRBJ2-5 | 15 | TRBD2
CASSAVLGQGENYGYTF | TGTGCCAGTAGTGCCGTTTTAGGACAGGGAGAGAACTATGGCTACACCTTC | TRBV19 | - | TRBJ1-2 | 17 | TRBD1
CASSLAVQETQYF | TGTGCCAGCAGCCTCGCGGTACAAGAGACCCAGTACTTC | TRBV7-9 | - | TRBJ2-5 | 13 | -
CASSGLNTGELFF | TGTGCCAGCAGCGGACTGAACACCGGGGAGCTGTTTTTT | TRBV6-5 | - | TRBJ2-2 | 13 | -
CASRGPGNSPLHF | TGCGCCTCAAGAGGCCCGGGTAATTCACCCCTCCACTTT | TRBV5-1 | - | TRBJ1-6 | 13 | -
CSVCETPDNEQFF | TGCAGCGTTTGCGAGACTCCAGACAATGAGCAGTTCTTC | TRBV29-1 | - | TRBJ2-1 | 13 | -
CASSYYPRGGGEQFF | TGTGCCAGCAGTTACTACCCGCGGGGGGGCGGTGAGCAGTTCTTC | TRBV6-2/TRBV6-3 | - | TRBJ2-1 | 15 | TRBD2